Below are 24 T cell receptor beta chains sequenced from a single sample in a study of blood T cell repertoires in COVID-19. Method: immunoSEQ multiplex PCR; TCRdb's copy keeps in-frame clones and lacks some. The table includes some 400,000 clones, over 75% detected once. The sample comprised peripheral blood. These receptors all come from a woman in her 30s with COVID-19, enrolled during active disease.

CDR3 coding DNA: TGTGCCAGCAGTCTGGGCGGGACAGGTCCCTACGAGCAGTACTTC. It encodes CASSLGGTGPYEQYF. V is TRBV6-5 and J is TRBJ2-7; 8 nucleotides agree with TRBD1. The germline V gene has CDR1 MNHEY and CDR2 SVGAGI. The junction had 8 bases not matched to a gene; V was cut back by 5 bases and J by 2 bases. The CDR3 is 15 amino acids.

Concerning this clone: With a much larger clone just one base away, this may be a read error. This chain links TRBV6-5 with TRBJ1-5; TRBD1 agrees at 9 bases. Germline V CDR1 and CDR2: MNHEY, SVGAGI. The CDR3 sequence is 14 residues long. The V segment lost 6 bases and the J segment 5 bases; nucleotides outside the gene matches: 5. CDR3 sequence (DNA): TGTGCCAGCAGCTTCGGACAGGGGTATCAGCCCCAGCATTTT. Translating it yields CASSFGQGYQPQHF.

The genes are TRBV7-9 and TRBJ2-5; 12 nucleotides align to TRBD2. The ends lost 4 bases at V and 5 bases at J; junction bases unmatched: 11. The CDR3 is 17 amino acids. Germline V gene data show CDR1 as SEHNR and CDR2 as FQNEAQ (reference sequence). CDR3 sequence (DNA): TGTGCCAGCAGCTACGGACTAGCGGGAAGGGTTGCGGAGACCCAGTACTTC. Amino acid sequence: CASSYGLAGRVAETQYF.

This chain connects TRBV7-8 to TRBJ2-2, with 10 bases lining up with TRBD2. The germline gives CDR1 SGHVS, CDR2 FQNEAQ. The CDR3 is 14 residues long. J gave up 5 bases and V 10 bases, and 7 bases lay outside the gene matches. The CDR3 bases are TGTGCCACCCATGCACTAGCGGGAACCGGGGAGCTGTTTTTT. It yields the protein CATHALAGTGELFF.

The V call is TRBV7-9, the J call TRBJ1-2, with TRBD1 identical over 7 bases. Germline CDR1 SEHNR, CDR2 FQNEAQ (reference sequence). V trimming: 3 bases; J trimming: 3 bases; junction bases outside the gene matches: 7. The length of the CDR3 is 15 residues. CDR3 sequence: CASSFDRVLDYGYTF. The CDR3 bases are TGTGCCAGCAGCTTCGACAGGGTATTGGACTATGGCTACACCTTC.

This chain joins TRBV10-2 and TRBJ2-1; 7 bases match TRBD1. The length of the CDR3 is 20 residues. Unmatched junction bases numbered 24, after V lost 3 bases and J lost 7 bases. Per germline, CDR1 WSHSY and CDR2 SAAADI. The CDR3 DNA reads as TGCGCCAGCAGTGACCAGACAGGGAACCATCTCAAAAGGGCGCCGAATGAGCAGTTCTTC. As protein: CASSDQTGNHLKRAPNEQFF.

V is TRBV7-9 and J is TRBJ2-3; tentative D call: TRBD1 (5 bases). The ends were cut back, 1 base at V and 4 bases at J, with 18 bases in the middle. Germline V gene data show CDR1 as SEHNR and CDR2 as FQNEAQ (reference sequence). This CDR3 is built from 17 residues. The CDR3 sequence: CASSLGLQTEGADTQYF. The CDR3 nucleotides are TGTGCCAGCAGCTTAGGGCTCCAGACAGAAGGCGCAGATACGCAGTATTTT.

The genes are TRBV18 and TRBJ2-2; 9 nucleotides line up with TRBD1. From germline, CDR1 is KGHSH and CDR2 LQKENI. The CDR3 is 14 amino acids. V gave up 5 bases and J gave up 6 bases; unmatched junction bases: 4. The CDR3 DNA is TGTGCCAGCTCAACGGACAGGGGCGCCGGGGAGCTGTTTTTT. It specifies CASSTDRGAGELFF.

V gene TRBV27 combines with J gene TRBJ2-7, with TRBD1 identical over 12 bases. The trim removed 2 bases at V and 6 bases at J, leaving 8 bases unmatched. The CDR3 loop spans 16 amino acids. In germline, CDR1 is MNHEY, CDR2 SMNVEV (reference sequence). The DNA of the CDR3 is TGTGCCAGCAGTTTAAGTCGGGGGACAGGGGGCTCCGAGCAGTACTTC. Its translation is CASSLSRGTGGSEQYF.

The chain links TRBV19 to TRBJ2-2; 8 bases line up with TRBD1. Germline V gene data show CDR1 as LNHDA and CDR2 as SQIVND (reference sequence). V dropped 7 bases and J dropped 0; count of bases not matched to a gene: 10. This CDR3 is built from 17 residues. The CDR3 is CASTPFGQGANTGELFF. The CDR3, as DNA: TGTGCCAGTACCCCGTTTGGACAGGGCGCGAACACCGGGGAGCTGTTTTTT.

CDR3 sequence reads: CAWSVGTVNQPQHF. Written as DNA, the CDR3 is TGTGCCTGGAGTGTTGGGACAGTTAATCAGCCCCAGCATTTT. This chain connects TRBV30 to TRBJ1-5; TRBD1 agrees at 7 bases. V lost 0 bases to trimming and J lost 4 bases; unmatched junction nucleotides: 3. The CDR3 sequence is 14 residues long. CDR1 is GTSNPN, CDR2 SVGIG, per germline (reference sequence).

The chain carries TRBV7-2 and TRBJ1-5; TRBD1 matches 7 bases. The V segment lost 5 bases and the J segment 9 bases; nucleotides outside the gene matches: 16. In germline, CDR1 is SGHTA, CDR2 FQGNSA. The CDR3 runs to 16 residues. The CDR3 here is CASSSTGTALLRPQHF. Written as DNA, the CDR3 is TGTGCCAGCAGCAGTACCGGGACAGCCCTTCTGCGGCCCCAGCATTTT. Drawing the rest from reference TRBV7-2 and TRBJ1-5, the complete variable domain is GAGVSQSPSNKVTEKGKDVELRCDPISGHTALYWYRQSLGQGLEFLIYFQGNSAPDKSGLPSDRFSAERTGGSVSTLTIQRTQQEDSAVYLCASSSTGTALLRPQHFGDGTRLSIL.

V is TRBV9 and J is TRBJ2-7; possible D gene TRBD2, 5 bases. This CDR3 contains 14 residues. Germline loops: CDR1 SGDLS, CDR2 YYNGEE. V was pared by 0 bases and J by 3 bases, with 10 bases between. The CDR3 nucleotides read TGTGCCAGCAGCGTAGGGTTCGGGGACTACGAGCAGTACTTC. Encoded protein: CASSVGFGDYEQYF. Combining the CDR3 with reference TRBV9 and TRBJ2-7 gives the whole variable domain DSGVTQTPKHLITATGQRVTLRCSPRSGDLSVYWYQQSLDQGLQFLIQYYNGEERAKGNILERFSAQQFPDLHSELNLSSLELGDSALYFCASSVGFGDYEQYFGPGTRLTVT.

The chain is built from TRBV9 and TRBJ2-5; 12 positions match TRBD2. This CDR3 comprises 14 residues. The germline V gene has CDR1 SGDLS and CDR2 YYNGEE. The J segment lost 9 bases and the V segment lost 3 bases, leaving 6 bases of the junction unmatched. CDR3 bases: TGTGCCAGCAGCGGGACTAGCGGGGCCGGGGCCCAGTACTTC. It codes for CASSGTSGAGAQYF. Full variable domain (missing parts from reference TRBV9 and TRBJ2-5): DSGVTQTPKHLITATGQRVTLRCSPRSGDLSVYWYQQSLDQGLQFLIQYYNGEERAKGNILERFSAQQFPDLHSELNLSSLELGDSALYFCASSGTSGAGAQYFGPGTRLLVL.

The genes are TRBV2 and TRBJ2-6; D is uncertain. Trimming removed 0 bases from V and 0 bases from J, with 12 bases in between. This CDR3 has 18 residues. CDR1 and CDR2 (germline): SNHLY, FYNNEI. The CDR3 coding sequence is TGTGCCAGCAGTGAAGCGTCAGTGCCCCTCTCTGGGGCCAACGTCCTGACTTTC. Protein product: CASSEASVPLSGANVLTF.

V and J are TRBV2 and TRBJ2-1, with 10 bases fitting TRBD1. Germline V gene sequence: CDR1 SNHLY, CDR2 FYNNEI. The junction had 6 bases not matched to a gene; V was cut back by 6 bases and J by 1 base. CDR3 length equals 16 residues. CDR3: CASRSRTGGSYNEQFF. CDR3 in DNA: TGTGCCAGCAGATCGAGGACAGGGGGATCCTACAATGAGCAGTTCTTC.

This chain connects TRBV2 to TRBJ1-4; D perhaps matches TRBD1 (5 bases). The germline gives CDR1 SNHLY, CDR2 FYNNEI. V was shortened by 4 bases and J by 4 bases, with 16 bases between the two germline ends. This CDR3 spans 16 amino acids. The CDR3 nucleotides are TGTGCCAGCAGTGTAGTCCCCGACAGATATAATGAAAAACTGTTTTTT. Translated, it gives CASSVVPDRYNEKLFF.

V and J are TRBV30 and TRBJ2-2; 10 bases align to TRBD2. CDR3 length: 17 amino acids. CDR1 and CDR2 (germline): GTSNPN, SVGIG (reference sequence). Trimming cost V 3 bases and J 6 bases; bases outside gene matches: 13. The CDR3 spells CAWSATVEREGPGELFF. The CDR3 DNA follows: TGTGCCTGGAGCGCCACCGTGGAGCGGGAGGGTCCCGGGGAGCTGTTTTTT.

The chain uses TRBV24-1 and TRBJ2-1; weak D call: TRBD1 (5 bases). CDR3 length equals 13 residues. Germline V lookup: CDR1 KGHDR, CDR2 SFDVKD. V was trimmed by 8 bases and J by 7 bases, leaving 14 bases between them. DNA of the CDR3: TGTGCCACCATGATGGCAGGGCAAAATGAGCAGTTCTTC. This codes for CATMMAGQNEQFF.

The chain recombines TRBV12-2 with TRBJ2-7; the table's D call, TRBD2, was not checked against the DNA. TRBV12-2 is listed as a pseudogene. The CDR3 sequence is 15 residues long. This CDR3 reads CASRLGGLKTNEQYF. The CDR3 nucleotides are TGTGCAAGTCGCTTAGGAGGACTAAAGACGAACGAGCAGTACTTC.

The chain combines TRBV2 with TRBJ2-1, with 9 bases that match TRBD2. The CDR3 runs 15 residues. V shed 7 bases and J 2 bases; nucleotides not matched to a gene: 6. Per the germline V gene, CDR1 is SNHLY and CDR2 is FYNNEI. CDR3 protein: CASTLTSGAYNEQFF. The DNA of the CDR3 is TGTGCCAGCACCCTGACTAGCGGAGCCTACAATGAGCAGTTCTTC.

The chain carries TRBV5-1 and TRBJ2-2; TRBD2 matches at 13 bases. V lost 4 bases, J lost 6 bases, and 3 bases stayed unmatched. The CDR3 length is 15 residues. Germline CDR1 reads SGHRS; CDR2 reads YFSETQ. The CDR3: CASSATSGRAGELFF. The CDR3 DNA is TGCGCCAGCAGCGCAACTAGCGGGAGGGCCGGGGAGCTGTTTTTT.

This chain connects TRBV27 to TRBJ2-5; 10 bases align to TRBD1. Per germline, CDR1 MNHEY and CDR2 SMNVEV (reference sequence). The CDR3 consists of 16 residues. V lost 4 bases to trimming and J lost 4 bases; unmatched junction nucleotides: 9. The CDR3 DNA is TGTGCCAGCAGTTCCACCCCGACAGGGGGCAGAGAGACCCAGTACTTC. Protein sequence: CASSSTPTGGRETQYF.

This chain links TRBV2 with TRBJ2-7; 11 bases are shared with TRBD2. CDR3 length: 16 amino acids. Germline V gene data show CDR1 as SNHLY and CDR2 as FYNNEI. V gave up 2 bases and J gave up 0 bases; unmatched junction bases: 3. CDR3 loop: CASSELAGGPSYEQYF. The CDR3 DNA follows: TGTGCCAGCAGTGAATTAGCGGGAGGGCCCTCCTACGAGCAGTACTTC.